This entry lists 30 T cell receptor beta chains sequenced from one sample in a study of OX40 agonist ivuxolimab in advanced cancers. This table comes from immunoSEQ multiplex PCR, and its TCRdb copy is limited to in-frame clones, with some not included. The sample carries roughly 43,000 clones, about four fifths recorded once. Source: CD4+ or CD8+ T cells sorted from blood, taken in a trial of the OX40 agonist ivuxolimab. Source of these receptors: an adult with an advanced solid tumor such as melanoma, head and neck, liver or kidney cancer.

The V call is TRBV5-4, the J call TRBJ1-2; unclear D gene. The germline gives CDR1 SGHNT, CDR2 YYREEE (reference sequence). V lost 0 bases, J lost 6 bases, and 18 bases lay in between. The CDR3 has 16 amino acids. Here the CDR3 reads CASSLAEEFTSHGYTF. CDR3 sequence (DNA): TGTGCCAGCAGCTTGGCCGAGGAGTTTACCAGCCATGGCTACACCTTC.

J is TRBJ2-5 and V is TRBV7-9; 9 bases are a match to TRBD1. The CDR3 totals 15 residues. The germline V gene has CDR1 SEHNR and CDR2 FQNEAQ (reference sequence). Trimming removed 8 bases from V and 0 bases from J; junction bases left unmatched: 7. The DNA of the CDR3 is TGTGCCAGCCAAAAGGACAGGGGAAACCAAGAGACCCAGTACTTC. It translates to CASQKDRGNQETQYF.

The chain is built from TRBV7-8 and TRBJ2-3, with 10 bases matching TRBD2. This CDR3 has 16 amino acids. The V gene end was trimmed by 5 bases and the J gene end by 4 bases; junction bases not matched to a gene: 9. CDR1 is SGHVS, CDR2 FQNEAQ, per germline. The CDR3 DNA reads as TGTGCCAGCAGCCAATTCCAAGCGGGGGGGGCAGATACGCAGTATTTT. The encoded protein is CASSQFQAGGADTQYF.

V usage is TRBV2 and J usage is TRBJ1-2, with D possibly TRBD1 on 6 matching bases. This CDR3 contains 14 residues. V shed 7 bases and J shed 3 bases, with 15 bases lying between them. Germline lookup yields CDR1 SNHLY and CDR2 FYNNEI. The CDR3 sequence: CASTEGGPYYGYTF. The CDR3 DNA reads TGTGCCAGCACCGAGGGGGGCCCCTACTATGGCTACACCTTC.

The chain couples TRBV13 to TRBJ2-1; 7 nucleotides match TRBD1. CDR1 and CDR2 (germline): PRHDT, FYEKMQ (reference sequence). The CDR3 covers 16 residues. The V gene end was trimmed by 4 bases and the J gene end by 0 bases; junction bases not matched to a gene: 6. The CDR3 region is CASSSRQGNSYNEQFF. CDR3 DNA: TGTGCCAGCAGCTCGCGACAGGGAAACTCCTACAATGAGCAGTTCTTC.

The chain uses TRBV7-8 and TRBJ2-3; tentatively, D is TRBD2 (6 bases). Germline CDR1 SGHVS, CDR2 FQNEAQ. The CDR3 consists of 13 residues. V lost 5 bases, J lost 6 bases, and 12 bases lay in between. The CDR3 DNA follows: TGTGCCAGCAGCCCCCGGAGGGCTGATACGCAGTATTTT. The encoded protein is CASSPRRADTQYF.

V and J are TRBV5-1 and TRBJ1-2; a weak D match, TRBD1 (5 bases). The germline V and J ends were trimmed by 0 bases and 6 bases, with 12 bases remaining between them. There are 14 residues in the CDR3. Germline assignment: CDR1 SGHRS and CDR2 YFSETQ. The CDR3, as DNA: TGCGCCAGCAGCTTGGAGGCAGGGCAAGATGGCTACACCTTC. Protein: CASSLEAGQDGYTF.

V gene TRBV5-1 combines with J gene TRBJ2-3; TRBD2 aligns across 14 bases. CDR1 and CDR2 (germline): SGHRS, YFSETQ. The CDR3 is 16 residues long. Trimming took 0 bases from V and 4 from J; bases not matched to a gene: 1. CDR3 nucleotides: TGCGCCAGCAGCTTGGGGACTAGCGGGGGGTCAGATACGCAGTATTTT. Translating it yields CASSLGTSGGSDTQYF.

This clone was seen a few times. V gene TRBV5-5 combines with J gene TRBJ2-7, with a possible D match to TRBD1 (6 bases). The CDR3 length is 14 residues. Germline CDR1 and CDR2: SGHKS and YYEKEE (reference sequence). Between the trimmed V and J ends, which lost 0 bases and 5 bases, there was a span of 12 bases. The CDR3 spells CASSLEQGRDEQYF. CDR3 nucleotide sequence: TGTGCCAGCAGCTTGGAACAGGGAAGAGACGAGCAGTACTTC.

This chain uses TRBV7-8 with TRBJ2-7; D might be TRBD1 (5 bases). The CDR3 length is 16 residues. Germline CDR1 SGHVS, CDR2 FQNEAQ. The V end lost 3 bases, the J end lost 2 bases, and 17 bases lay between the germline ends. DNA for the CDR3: TGTGCCAGCAGCTTCCTTCCCAGGGAAACTACCTACGAGCAGTACTTC. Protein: CASSFLPRETTYEQYF.

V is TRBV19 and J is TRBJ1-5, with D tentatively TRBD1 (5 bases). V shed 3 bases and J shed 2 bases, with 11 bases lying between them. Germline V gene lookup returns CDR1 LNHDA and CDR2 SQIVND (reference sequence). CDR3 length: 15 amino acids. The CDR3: CASSMWQGGNQPQHF. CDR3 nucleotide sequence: TGTGCCAGTAGTATGTGGCAGGGTGGCAATCAGCCCCAGCATTTT. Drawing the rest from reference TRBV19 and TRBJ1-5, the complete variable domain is DGGITQSPKYLFRKEGQNVTLSCEQNLNHDAMYWYRQDPGQGLRLIYYSQIVNDFQKGDIAEGYSVSREKKESFPLTVTSAQKNPTAFYLCASSMWQGGNQPQHFGDGTRLSIL.

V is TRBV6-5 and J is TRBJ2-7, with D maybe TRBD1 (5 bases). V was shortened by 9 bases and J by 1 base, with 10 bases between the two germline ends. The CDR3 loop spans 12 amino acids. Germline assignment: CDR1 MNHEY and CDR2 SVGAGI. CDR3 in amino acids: CASRRGSYEQYF. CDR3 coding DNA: TGTGCCAGTCGTAGGGGTTCCTACGAGCAGTACTTC.

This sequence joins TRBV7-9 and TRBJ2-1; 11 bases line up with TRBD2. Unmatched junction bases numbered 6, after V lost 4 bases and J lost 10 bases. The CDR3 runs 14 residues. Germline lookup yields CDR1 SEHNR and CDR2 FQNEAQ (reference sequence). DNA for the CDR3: TGTGCCAGCAGCTCCCAGACTAGCGGGGCGGAGCAGTTCTTC. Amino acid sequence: CASSSQTSGAEQFF. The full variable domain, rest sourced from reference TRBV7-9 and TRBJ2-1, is DTGVSQNPRHKITKRGQNVTFRCDPISEHNRLYWYRQTLGQGPEFLTYFQNEAQLEKSRLLSDRFSAERPKGSFSTLEIQRTEQGDSAMYLCASSSQTSGAEQFFGPGTRLTVL.

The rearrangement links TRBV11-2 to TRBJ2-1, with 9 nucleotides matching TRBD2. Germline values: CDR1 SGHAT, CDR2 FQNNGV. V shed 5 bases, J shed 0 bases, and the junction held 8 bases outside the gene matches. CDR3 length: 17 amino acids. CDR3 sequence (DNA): TGTGCCAGCAGCAAAGATAGCGGGGGCCGCTCCTACAATGAGCAGTTCTTC. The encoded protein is CASSKDSGGRSYNEQFF.

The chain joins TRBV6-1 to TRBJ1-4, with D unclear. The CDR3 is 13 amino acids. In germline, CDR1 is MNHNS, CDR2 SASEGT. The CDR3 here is CAGSKAINEKLFF. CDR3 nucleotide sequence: TGTGCAGGCTCGAAGGCGATTAATGAAAAACTGTTTTTT.

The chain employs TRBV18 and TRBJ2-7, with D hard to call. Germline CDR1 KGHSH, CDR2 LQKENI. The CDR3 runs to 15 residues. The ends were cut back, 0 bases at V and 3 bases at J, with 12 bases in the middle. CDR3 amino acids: CASSPPLEKRYEQYF. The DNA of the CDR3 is TGTGCCAGCTCACCACCCCTCGAGAAACGCTACGAGCAGTACTTC.

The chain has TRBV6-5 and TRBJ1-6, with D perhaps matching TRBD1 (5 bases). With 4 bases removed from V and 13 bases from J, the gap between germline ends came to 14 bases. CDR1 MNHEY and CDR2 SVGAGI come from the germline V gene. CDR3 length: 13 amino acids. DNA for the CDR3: TGTGCCAGCAGTTTCACCCTAAAGGGGCCCCTCCACTTT. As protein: CASSFTLKGPLHF.

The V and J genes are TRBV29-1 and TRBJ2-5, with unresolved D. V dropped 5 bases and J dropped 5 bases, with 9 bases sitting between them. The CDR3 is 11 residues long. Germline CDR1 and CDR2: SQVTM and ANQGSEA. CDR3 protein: CSVRVGETQYF. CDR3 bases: TGCAGCGTTCGGGTTGGGGAGACCCAGTACTTC.

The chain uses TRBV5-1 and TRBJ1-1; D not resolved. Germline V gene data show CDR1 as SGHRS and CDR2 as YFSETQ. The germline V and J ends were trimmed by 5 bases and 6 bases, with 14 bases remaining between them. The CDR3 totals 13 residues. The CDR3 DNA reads TGCGCCAGCAGAAGATGGGCTAACCCTGAAGCTTTCTTT. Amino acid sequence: CASRRWANPEAFF.

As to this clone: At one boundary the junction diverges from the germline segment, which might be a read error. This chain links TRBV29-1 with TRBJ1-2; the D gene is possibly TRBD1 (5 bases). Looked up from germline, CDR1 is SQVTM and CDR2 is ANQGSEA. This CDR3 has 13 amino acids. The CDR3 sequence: CSAEPGPGDGYTF. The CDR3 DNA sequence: TGCAGCGCTGAACCGGGACCGGGGGATGGCTACACCTTC.

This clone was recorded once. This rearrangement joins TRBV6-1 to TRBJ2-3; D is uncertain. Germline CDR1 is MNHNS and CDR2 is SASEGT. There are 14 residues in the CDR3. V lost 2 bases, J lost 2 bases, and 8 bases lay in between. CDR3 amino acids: CASSETVSTDTQYF. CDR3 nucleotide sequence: TGTGCCAGCAGTGAAACCGTTTCCACAGATACGCAGTATTTT.

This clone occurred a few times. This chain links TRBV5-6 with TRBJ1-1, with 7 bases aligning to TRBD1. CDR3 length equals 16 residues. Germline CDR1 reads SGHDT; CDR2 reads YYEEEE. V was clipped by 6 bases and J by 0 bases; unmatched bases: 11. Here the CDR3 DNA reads TGTGCCAGCACCAAAACAGGGGAGAGGATGAACACTGAAGCTTTCTTT. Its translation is CASTKTGERMNTEAFF.

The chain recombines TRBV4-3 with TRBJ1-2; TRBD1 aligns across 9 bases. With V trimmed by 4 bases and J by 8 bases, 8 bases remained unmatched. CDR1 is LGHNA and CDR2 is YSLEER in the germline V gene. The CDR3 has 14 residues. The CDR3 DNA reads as TGCGCCAGCAGCCCCGCGGGACAGGGCGGGGGCTACACCTTC. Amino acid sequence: CASSPAGQGGGYTF.

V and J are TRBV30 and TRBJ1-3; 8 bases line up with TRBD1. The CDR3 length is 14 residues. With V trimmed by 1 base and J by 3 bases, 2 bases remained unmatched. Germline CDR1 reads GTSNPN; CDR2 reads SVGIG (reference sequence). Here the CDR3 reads CAWSEQGVGNTIYF. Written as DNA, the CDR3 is TGTGCCTGGAGTGAACAGGGGGTTGGAAACACCATATATTTT.

CDR3 region: CASRYRQIRETQYF. The CDR3 DNA sequence: TGTGCCAGCAGATACCGACAGATTAGGGAGACCCAGTACTTC. This chain uses TRBV6-5 with TRBJ2-5, with D tentatively TRBD1 (5 bases). The CDR3 contains 14 residues. In germline, CDR1 is MNHEY, CDR2 SVGAGI. The V and J ends lost 6 bases and 5 bases respectively, with 16 bases between them.

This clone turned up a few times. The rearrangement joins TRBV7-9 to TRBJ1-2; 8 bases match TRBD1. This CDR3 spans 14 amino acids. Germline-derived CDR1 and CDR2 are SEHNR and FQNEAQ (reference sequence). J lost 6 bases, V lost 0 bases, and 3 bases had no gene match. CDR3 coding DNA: TGTGCCAGCAGCTTAGCTGGGACAGGAGATGGCTACACCTTC. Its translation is CASSLAGTGDGYTF.

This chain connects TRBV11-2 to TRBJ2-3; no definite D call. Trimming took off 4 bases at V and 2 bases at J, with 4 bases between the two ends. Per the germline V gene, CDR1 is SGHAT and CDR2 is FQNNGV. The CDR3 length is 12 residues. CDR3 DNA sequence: TGTGCCAGCAGCTCGAACACAGATACGCAGTATTTT. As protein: CASSSNTDTQYF.

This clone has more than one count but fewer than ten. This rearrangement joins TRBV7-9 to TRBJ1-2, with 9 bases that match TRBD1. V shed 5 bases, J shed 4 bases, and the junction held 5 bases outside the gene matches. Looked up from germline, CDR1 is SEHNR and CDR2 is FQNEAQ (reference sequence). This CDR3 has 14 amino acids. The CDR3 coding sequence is TGTGCCAGCAGCCCCCGACAGGGGGTCTATGGCTACACCTTC. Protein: CASSPRQGVYGYTF. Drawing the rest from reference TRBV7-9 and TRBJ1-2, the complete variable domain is DTGVSQNPRHKITKRGQNVTFRCDPISEHNRLYWYRQTLGQGPEFLTYFQNEAQLEKSRLLSDRFSAERPKGSFSTLEIQRTEQGDSAMYLCASSPRQGVYGYTFGSGTRLTVV.

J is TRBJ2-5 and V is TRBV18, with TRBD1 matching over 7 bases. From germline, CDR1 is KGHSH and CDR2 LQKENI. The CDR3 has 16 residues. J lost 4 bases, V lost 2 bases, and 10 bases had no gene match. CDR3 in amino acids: CASSPTGASARETQYF. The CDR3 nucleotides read TGTGCCAGCTCACCAACAGGGGCAAGCGCAAGAGAGACCCAGTACTTC.

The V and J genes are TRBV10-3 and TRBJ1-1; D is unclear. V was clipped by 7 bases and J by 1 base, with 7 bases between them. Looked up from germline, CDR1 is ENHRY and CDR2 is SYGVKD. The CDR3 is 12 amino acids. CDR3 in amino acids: CAIMAGNTEAFF. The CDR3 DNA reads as TGTGCCATCATGGCCGGGAACACTGAAGCTTTCTTT.